A single sample is the source of the 9 T cell receptor beta chains below, sequenced in a study of cytomegalovirus exposure and HLA in healthy donors. Primers for the PCR totalled 60 Vbeta and 13 Jbeta. Sequencing was performed with immunoSEQ multiplex PCR; in TCRdb, only in-frame clones are kept and a portion is missing. The table lists a few hundred thousand clones, about nine tenths of them singletons. Sample: PBMCs. The origin of the receptors is a girl aged 2-9 years in good health and CMV-seronegative.

The J gene is TRBJ1-2, the V gene TRBV27; D uncertain. In germline, CDR1 is MNHEY, CDR2 SMNVEV (reference sequence). The CDR3 extends over 15 amino acids. Deletions cut 8 bases from V and 5 bases from J, with 21 bases between. CDR3 sequence reads: CASLPAGKAGYGYTF. Written as DNA, the CDR3 is TGTGCCAGCCTTCCGGCAGGCAAAGCGGGATATGGCTACACCTTC.

The rearrangement uses TRBV12-2 and TRBJ1-3. TRBV12-2 is flagged as a pseudogene. The CDR3 totals 15 residues. The DNA of the CDR3 is TGTGCAAGTCGCTTAATGCGGGTTTCTGGAAACACCATATATTTT. It encodes CASRLMRVSGNTIYF.

The rearrangement uses TRBV19 and TRBJ1-1; a possible D gene is TRBD1 (5 bases). Per germline, CDR1 LNHDA and CDR2 SQIVND (reference sequence). CDR3 size: 14 residues. V was shortened by 3 bases and J by 7 bases, with 15 bases between the two germline ends. The CDR3 DNA reads as TGTGCCAGTAGTATGGGGCTGGGGTCTGATGAAGCTTTCTTT. Translated, it gives CASSMGLGSDEAFF. The full variable domain, rest sourced from reference TRBV19 and TRBJ1-1, is DGGITQSPKYLFRKEGQNVTLSCEQNLNHDAMYWYRQDPGQGLRLIYYSQIVNDFQKGDIAEGYSVSREKKESFPLTVTSAQKNPTAFYLCASSMGLGSDEAFFGQGTRLTVV.

The V gene is TRBV30, the J gene TRBJ1-2; possible D gene TRBD1, 6 bases. CDR1 and CDR2 from the germline V gene are GTSNPN and SVGIG (reference sequence). The V and J ends lost 2 bases and 3 bases respectively, with 16 bases between them. The CDR3 has 15 amino acids. This CDR3 reads CAWSSGGALDYGYTF. CDR3 DNA: TGTGCCTGGAGTAGTGGGGGGGCCCTTGACTATGGCTACACCTTC. Supplemented by reference TRBV30 and TRBJ1-2, the full variable domain reads SQTIHQWPATLVQPVGSPLSLECTVEGTSNPNLYWYRQAAGRGLQLLFYSVGIGQISSEVPQNLSASRPQDRQFILSSKKLLLSDSGFYLCAWSSGGALDYGYTFGSGTRLTVV.

The chain has TRBV7-8 and TRBJ1-5; TRBD1 aligns across 9 bases. The CDR3 is made up of 18 amino acids. Germline V lookup: CDR1 SGHVS, CDR2 FQNEAQ. The V segment lost 5 bases and the J segment 0 bases; nucleotides outside the gene matches: 11. The chain's CDR3 is CASSAGQGRAYSNQPQHF. The CDR3 region has the DNA TGTGCCAGCAGCGCGGGACAGGGTAGAGCATATAGCAATCAGCCCCAGCATTTT.

In the case of this clone: Other DNA sequences in the sample encode the same CDR3. V usage is TRBV9 and J usage is TRBJ2-3; D not resolved. The V end lost 0 bases, the J end lost 1 base, and 6 bases lay between the germline ends. This CDR3 spans 14 amino acids. Germline V CDR1 and CDR2: SGDLS, YYNGEE. In nucleotides, the CDR3 is TGTGCCAGCAGCGTAGGACGGGGCACAGATACGCAGTATTTT. It specifies CASSVGRGTDTQYF.

The V and J genes are TRBV30 and TRBJ1-6, with TRBD1 as a possible D gene (6 bases). V dropped 5 bases and J dropped 9 bases, with 17 bases sitting between them. Per the germline V gene, CDR1 is GTSNPN and CDR2 is SVGIG (reference sequence). The CDR3 loop spans 14 amino acids. The CDR3 DNA reads TGTGCCTGGCGGACAGAGAACAGGGTTTCACCCCTCCACTTT. This encodes CAWRTENRVSPLHF.

This chain links TRBV5-8 with TRBJ2-1, with TRBD2 as a possible D gene (6 bases). CDR1 is SGHTS, CDR2 YDEGEE, per germline. Trimming left V 4 bases short and J 4 bases short, with 12 bases between. CDR3 length equals 14 residues. CDR3 sequence (DNA): TGTGCCAGCAGCCGAGCTGGGGGGTACAATGAGCAGTTCTTC. Encoded protein: CASSRAGGYNEQFF. The whole variable domain, remainder taken from reference TRBV5-8 and TRBJ2-1, is EAGVTQSPTHLIKTRGQQATLRCSPISGHTSVYWYQQALGLGLQFLLWYDEGEERNRGNFPPRFSGRQFPNYSSELNVNALELEDSALYLCASSRAGGYNEQFFGPGTRLTVL.

CDR3 protein: CATGRPGLAGGATTGELFF. The CDR3 DNA follows: TGTGCCACCGGAAGACCGGGACTAGCGGGGGGGGCCACGACCGGGGAGCTGTTTTTT. The chain combines TRBV15 with TRBJ2-2; 16 bases line up with TRBD2. Germline CDR1 reads LNHNV; CDR2 reads YYDKDF (reference sequence). The CDR3 contains 19 residues. The ends lost 8 bases at V and 5 bases at J; junction bases unmatched: 14.